Below, 23 T cell receptor beta chains from the same sample are listed, as sequenced in a study of blood T cells in healthy people across ages (dated by TCRdb to 2013 to 2016). Library preparation employed 5' RACE. Sequencing took place on an Illumina HiSeq 2500. A second PCR of about 7 to 12 cycles was performed with a sample-barcoded 5' primer and a J-beta primer mix. TCRdb handled the public reads itself, with Q25 trimming in fastp and clone calling in MiXCR, and kept productive beta chains. Every distinct CDR3 protein forms one entry, paired with its most common genes and DNA. Across this sample there are 710,000 or so distinct CDR3 sequences, with 32% seen only once. The ten largest clones add up to roughly 14% of the sample. The sequenced sample was blood. Receptor source: a woman at least 80 years old in good health. Donor details come from another sample of the same person, matched by shared clones.

The chain has TRBV20-1 and TRBJ2-7; D call uncertain. The germline V gene has CDR1 DFQATT and CDR2 SNEGSKA (reference sequence). The CDR3 spans 13 residues. Deletions cut 0 bases from V and 0 bases from J, with 6 bases between. The CDR3 loop reads CSARDSLSYEQYF. In nucleotides, the CDR3 is TGCAGTGCTAGAGACAGCCTCTCCTACGAGCAGTACTTC.

This clonotype was counted a single time. A much larger clone differs from this one at a single base, so this may be a read error. The chain joins TRBV5-6 to TRBJ1-1, with 9 bases fitting TRBD1. V lost 3 bases and J lost 3; bases outside the gene matches: 6. Germline values: CDR1 SGHDT, CDR2 YYEEEE. CDR3 length: 15 residues. The chain's CDR3 is CASSWTGARDTEAFF. DNA for the CDR3: TGTGCCAGCAGCTGGACAGGGGCGCGCGACACTGAAGCTTTCTTT.

This sequence joins TRBV7-2 and TRBJ1-4; 10 bases agree with TRBD1. The CDR3 spans 15 residues. V shed 5 bases, J shed 8 bases, and the junction held 8 bases outside the gene matches. The germline V gene encodes CDR1 SGHTA and CDR2 FQGNSA. CDR3 loop: CASSPLTGGKEKLFF. The CDR3 nucleotides are TGTGCCAGCAGCCCTCTGACAGGGGGCAAGGAAAAACTGTTTTTT.

The chain uses TRBV30 and TRBJ2-6, with D unresolved. The CDR3 is made up of 16 amino acids. Germline loops: CDR1 GTSNPN, CDR2 SVGIG (reference sequence). The germline V and J ends were trimmed by 3 bases and 0 bases, with 12 bases remaining between them. CDR3 amino acids: CAWSSVDISGANVLTF. The CDR3 DNA is TGTGCCTGGAGCTCCGTTGACATCTCTGGGGCCAACGTCCTGACTTTC.

This clonotype showed up many times. The V gene is TRBV6-4, the J gene TRBJ2-7, with 11 bases identical to TRBD1. The CDR3 is made up of 14 amino acids. The J segment lost 9 bases and the V segment lost 0 bases, leaving 4 bases of the junction unmatched. The germline gives CDR1 MRHNA, CDR2 SNTAGT. The CDR3, as DNA: TGTGCCAGCAGTGACTCGGACAGGGGGCAAGTGCAGTACTTC. Its translation is CASSDSDRGQVQYF.

The J gene is TRBJ2-3, the V gene TRBV12-3 or TRBV12-4; a possible D gene is TRBD2 (5 bases). There are 13 residues in the CDR3. Trimming took off 8 bases at V and 3 bases at J, with 12 bases between the two ends. CDR3 nucleotide sequence: TGTGCCAGCCTTAGGAGGCCGACAGATACGCAGTATTTT. Translating it yields CASLRRPTDTQYF.

At least ten counts were recorded for this clonotype. J is TRBJ1-1 and V is TRBV27, with 7 positions matching TRBD1. Germline V gene sequence: CDR1 MNHEY, CDR2 SMNVEV (reference sequence). Trimming took 5 bases from V and 3 from J; bases not matched to a gene: 6. The length of the CDR3 is 14 residues. The CDR3 coding sequence is TGTGCCAGCAGTACACAGGGGTATGACACTGAAGCTTTCTTT. This sequence encodes CASSTQGYDTEAFF.

This clonotype came up many times. This chain links TRBV15 with TRBJ2-7; D unresolved. Trimming removed 0 bases at V and 3 bases at J, with 12 bases between. The CDR3 is made up of 15 amino acids. Looked up from germline, CDR1 is LNHNV and CDR2 is YYDKDF (reference sequence). The CDR3 here is CATSREGRFFYEQYF. The CDR3 coding sequence is TGTGCCACCAGCAGAGAGGGCAGGTTCTTCTACGAGCAGTACTTC.

About this clonotype itself: A much larger clone differs from this one at a single base, so this may be a read error. J is TRBJ2-1 and V is TRBV6-5; 8 bases are a match to TRBD2. The length of the CDR3 is 16 residues. The germline CDR1 and CDR2 sequences are MNHEY and SVGAGI. CDR3 amino acids: CTSSYSSGGSYNEQFF. The CDR3 region has the DNA TGTACCAGCAGTTACTCGAGCGGGGGCTCCTACAATGAGCAGTTCTTC.

This clonotype was observed a handful of times. A read error may explain this, as a much larger clone is one base away. The gene calls are TRBV6-6 and TRBJ1-5, with 7 bases fitting TRBD1. The CDR3 runs to 14 residues. In germline, CDR1 is MNHNY, CDR2 SVGAGI (reference sequence). The CDR3 loop is CAGSWGQSNQPQHF. CDR3 bases: TGTGCCGGCAGTTGGGGACAGAGCAATCAGCCCCAGCATTTT.

This clonotype was picked up many times. The CDR3 spells CASSLATRGGVNSYNEQFF. In DNA form, the CDR3 reads TGCGCCAGCAGCTTGGCTACAAGGGGCGGGGTGAACTCCTACAATGAGCAGTTCTTC. This chain joins TRBV5-1 and TRBJ2-1; TRBD2 is a possible D gene (6 bases). Germline V gene sequence: CDR1 SGHRS, CDR2 YFSETQ. This CDR3 has 19 amino acids. Trimming stripped 0 bases from V and 0 bases from J, with 19 bases between.

V is TRBV6-2 or TRBV6-3 and J is TRBJ1-4, with D unclear. This CDR3 contains 16 residues. V was cut by 6 bases and J by 3 bases, with 17 bases left in between. The germline V gene has CDR1 MNHEY and CDR2 SVGEGT. CDR3 sequence reads: CASSPHQRRPNEKLFF. CDR3 in DNA: TGTGCCAGCAGCCCCCATCAGAGGCGGCCTAATGAAAAACTGTTTTTT.

CDR3 loop: CSVGVRQETQYF. CDR3 DNA: TGCAGTGTAGGGGTTCGGCAAGAGACCCAGTACTTC. The J gene is TRBJ2-7, the V gene TRBV20-1; weak D call: TRBD1 (5 bases). TRBJ2-5 explains the end of the DNA better; the J call may be wrong. The CDR3 runs to 12 residues. Looked up from germline, CDR1 is DFQATT and CDR2 is SNEGSKA (reference sequence).

Comment on this clonotype: This may come from a read error, since a much larger clone is one base off. The rearrangement links TRBV6-6 to TRBJ2-4, with 9 bases matching TRBD1. CDR1 and CDR2 (germline): MNHNY, SVGAGI (reference sequence). V trimming: 8 bases; J trimming: 0 bases; junction bases outside the gene matches: 11. The length of the CDR3 is 17 residues. CDR3 nucleotides: TGTGCCAGCGCCGGGACAGGGTTGTCTTCAGCCAAAAACATTCAGTACTTC. Translation gives CASAGTGLSSAKNIQYF.

As regards this clonotype: Compared with germline, one end of the junction differs, possibly owing to a read error. The V gene is TRBV5-1, the J gene TRBJ2-7; D is perhaps TRBD1 or TRBD2 (5 bases each). This CDR3 has 12 amino acids. Germline assignment: CDR1 SGHRS and CDR2 YFSETQ. The CDR3 DNA is TGCACCAGCAGTCGGGACGGCTACGAGCAGTACTTC. Its protein product is CTSSRDGYEQYF.

This clonotype was observed at least ten times. The DNA is omitted, as the CDR3 cannot be located on it reliably, and the CDR3 follows TCRdb's listing. The chain has TRBV12-3 or TRBV12-4 and TRBJ2-3; the D call of TRBD2 is as the table states it, not checked on the DNA. The CDR3 numbers 14 amino acids, ends counted. CDR3 protein: CASSSSGGGDTQYF.

This clonotype was observed at least ten times. The V call is TRBV7-2, the J call TRBJ2-3; D is uncertain. Trimming removed 5 bases from V and 6 bases from J, with 12 bases in between. The CDR3 extends over 13 amino acids. The germline CDR1 and CDR2 sequences are SGHTA and FQGNSA. In DNA form, the CDR3 reads TGTGCCAGCAGCCCCGTTTACGCGGATACGCAGTATTTT. Amino acid sequence: CASSPVYADTQYF.

The table lists this clonotype with many counts. This rearrangement joins TRBV18 to TRBJ2-7; the match to TRBD1 covers 7 bases. The length of the CDR3 is 13 residues. The germline V gene encodes CDR1 KGHSH and CDR2 LQKENI. V dropped 5 bases and J dropped 2; count of bases not matched to a gene: 3. The CDR3 loop is CASSRDSPYEQYF. The CDR3 nucleotides are TGTGCCAGCTCAAGGGACAGCCCCTACGAGCAGTACTTC.

Only a few counts were recorded for this clonotype. The chain carries TRBV18 and TRBJ2-7; D gene uncertain. Germline values: CDR1 KGHSH, CDR2 LQKENI. The V end was cut by 2 bases, the J end by 0 bases, with 14 bases between. This CDR3 region has 16 residues. This CDR3 is CASSPITNFLSYEQYF. The CDR3 nucleotides are TGTGCCAGCTCACCAATCACTAATTTTCTCTCCTACGAGCAGTACTTC.

V and J are TRBV11-2 and TRBJ2-7; TRBD1 matches 8 bases. With 1 base clipped from V and 0 bases from J, the junction kept 8 bases outside the gene matches. The CDR3 is made up of 17 amino acids. Germline assignment: CDR1 SGHAT and CDR2 FQNNGV. The CDR3 is CASSLGDRGRSSYEQYF. The CDR3 coding sequence is TGTGCCAGCAGCTTAGGAGACAGGGGCCGGAGCTCCTACGAGCAGTACTTC.

This rearrangement joins TRBV20-1 to TRBJ1-4, with no clear D. Germline CDR1 and CDR2: DFQATT and SNEGSKA (reference sequence). The CDR3 extends over 16 amino acids. Between the trimmed V and J ends, which lost 0 bases and 7 bases, there was a span of 18 bases. CDR3 nucleotide sequence: TGCAGTGCTAGAGATAGACATACGGGGTTAGGTGAAAAACTGTTTTTT. As protein: CSARDRHTGLGEKLFF.

This clonotype was detected ten times or more. The CDR3 loop is CASSSPNQPQHF. The CDR3 region has the DNA TGTGCCAGCAGCTCCCCCAATCAGCCCCAGCATTTT. The genes are TRBV7-2 and TRBJ1-5; D gene ambiguous. Germline values: CDR1 SGHTA, CDR2 FQGNSA. Trimming removed 4 bases from V and 3 bases from J, with 4 bases in between. CDR3 length equals 12 residues.

In its sample, this clonotype was seen many times. A much more abundant neighbour one base away suggests this may be a read error. The rearrangement joins TRBV20-1 to TRBJ2-5, with 9 bases aligning to TRBD2. Trimming took 3 bases from V and 11 from J; bases not matched to a gene: 13. CDR1 and CDR2 from the germline V gene are DFQATT and SNEGSKA (reference sequence). CDR3 length: 14 amino acids. CDR3 nucleotides: TGCAGTGCTAGTGCGGGGGGGGGTACAGTTGAGCAGTACTTC. It specifies CSASAGGGTVEQYF.